Described below is a single T cell receptor (beta chain) sequence and its context. Its target is not known. Germline V gives CDR1 KGHSH, CDR2 LQKENI. V gave up 5 bases and J gave up 7 bases; unmatched junction bases: 7. The length of the CDR3 is 14 residues. The data stem from a study of T cell responses to AZD1222 COVID-19 vaccine. Study outcomes and limitations: Close to half of all spike-specific TCRs reportedly target regions of the variants that are unmutated. Researchers report vaccine-associated CD4 TCRs spanning spike, with dominance at 160-218 and 743-854. Mostly white British, mostly female donors; authors suggested clonal diversity may be underestimated.

TCRdb's copy holds only in-frame clones and misses some; the assay was immunoSEQ multiplex PCR. Of 100,000 to 150,000 clones in the sample, about 92% were seen once. The sequence came from an adult who received the AZD1222 COVID-19 vaccine. The sequences come from peripheral blood, collected 28 days after the second AZD1222 dose. The rearrangement links TRBV18 to TRBJ1-5, with 8 positions matching TRBD1. The CDR3 is CASSTDRVGQPQHF. Here the CDR3 DNA reads TGTGCCAGCTCAACGGACAGGGTAGGACAGCCCCAGCATTTT. The full variable domain, with the rest looked up from reference TRBV18 and TRBJ1-5, is NAGVMQNPRHLVRRRGQEARLRCSPMKGHSHVYWYRQLPEEGLKFMVYLQKENIIDESGMPKERFSAEFPKEGPSILRIQQVVRGDSAAYFCASSTDRVGQPQHFGDGTRLSIL.